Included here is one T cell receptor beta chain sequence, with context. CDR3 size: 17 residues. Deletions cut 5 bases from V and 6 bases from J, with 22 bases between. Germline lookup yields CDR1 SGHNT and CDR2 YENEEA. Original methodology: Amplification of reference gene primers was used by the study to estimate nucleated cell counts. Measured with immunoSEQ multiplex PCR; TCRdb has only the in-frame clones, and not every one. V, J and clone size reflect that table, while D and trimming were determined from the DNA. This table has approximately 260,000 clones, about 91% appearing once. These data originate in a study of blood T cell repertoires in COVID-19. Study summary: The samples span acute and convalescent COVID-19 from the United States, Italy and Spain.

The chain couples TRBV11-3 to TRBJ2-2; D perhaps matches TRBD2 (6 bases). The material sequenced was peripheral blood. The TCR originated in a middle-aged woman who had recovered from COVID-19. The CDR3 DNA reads TGTGCCAGCAGCCTTTATGTTGGAGGGGCTAGTCCCGGGGAGCTGTTTTTT. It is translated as CASSLYVGGASPGELFF.